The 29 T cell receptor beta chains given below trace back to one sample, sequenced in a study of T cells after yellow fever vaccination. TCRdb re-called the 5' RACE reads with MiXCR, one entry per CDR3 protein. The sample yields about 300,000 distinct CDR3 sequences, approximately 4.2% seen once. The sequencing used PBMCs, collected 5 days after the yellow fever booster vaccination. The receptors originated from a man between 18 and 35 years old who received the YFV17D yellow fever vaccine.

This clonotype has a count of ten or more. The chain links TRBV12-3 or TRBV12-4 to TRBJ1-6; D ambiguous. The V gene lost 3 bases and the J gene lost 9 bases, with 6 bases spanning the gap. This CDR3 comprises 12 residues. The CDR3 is CASSFDGSPLHF. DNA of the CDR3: TGTGCCAGCAGTTTCGATGGTTCACCCCTCCACTTT.

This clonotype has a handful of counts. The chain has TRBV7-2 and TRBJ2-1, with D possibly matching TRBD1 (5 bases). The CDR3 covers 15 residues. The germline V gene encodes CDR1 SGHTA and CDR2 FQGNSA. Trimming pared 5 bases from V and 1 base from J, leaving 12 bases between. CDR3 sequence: CASSVRQLSYNEQFF. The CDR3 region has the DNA TGTGCCAGCAGCGTAAGACAGCTTTCCTACAATGAGCAGTTCTTC.

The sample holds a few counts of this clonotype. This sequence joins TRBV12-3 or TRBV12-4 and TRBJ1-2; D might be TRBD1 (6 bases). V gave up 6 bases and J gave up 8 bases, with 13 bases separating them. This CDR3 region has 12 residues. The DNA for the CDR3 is TGTGCCAGCAGGACAGGCCTATGGGGCTACACCTTC. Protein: CASRTGLWGYTF.

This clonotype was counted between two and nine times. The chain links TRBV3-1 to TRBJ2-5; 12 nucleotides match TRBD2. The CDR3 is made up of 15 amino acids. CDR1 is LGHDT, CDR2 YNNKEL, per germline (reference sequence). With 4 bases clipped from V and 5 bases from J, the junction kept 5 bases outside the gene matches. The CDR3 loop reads CASSLLTSGGETQYF. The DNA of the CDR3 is TGTGCCAGCAGCCTGCTGACTAGCGGGGGTGAGACCCAGTACTTC.

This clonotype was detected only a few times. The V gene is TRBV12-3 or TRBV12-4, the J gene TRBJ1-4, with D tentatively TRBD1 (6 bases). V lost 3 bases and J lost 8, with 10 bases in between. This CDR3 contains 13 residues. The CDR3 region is CASSFQGREKLFF. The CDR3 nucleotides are TGTGCCAGCAGTTTTCAGGGGAGGGAAAAACTGTTTTTT.

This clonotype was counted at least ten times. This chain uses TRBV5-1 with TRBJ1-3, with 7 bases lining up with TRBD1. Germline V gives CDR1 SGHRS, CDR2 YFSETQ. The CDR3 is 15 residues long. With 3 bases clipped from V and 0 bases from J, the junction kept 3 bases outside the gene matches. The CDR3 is CASSWGDSSGNTIYF. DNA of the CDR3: TGCGCCAGCAGCTGGGGGGACAGCTCTGGAAACACCATATATTTT.

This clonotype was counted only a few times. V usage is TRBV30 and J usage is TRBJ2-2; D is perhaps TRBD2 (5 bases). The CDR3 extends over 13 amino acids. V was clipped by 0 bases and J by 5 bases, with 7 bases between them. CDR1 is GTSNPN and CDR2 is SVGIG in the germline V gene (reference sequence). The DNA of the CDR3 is TGTGCCTGGAGTGTCTGGGAGACCGGGGAGCTGTTTTTT. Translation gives CAWSVWETGELFF.

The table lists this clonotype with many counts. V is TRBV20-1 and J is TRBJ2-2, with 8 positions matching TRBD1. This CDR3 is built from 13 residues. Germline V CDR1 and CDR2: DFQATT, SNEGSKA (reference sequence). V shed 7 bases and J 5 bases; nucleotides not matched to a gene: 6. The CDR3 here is CSVDRGTTGELFF. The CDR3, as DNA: TGCAGTGTCGACAGGGGAACGACCGGGGAGCTGTTTTTT.

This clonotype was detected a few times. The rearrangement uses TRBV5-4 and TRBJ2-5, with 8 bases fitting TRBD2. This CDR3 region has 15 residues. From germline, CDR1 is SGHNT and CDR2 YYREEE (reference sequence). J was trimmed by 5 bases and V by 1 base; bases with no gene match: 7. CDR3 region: CASSLSGTRFETQYF. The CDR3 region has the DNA TGTGCCAGCAGCTTGAGCGGGACTAGATTCGAGACCCAGTACTTC.

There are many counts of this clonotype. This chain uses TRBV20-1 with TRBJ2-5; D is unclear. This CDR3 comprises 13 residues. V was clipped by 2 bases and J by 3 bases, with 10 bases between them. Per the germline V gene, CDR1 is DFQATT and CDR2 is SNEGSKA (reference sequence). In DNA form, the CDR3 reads TGCAGTGCTAGAAGGACGCAGAAAGAGACCCAGTACTTC. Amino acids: CSARRTQKETQYF.

This CDR3 reads CASSQQPPGQPYQPQHF. The CDR3 DNA reads TGTGCCAGCAGCCAACAGCCTCCGGGACAGCCGTATCAGCCCCAGCATTTT. V is TRBV3-2 and J is TRBJ1-5; the DNA was not compared with TRBD1, the D call given in the table. TRBV3-2 is designated a pseudogene. The CDR3 has 17 residues.

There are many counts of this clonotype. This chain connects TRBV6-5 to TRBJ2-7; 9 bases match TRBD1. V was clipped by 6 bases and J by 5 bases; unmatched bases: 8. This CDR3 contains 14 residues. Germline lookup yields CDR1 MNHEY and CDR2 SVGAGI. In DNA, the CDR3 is TGTGCCAGCAGCCGGGGACAGGGCGGACACGAGCAGTACGTC. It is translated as CASSRGQGGHEQYV.

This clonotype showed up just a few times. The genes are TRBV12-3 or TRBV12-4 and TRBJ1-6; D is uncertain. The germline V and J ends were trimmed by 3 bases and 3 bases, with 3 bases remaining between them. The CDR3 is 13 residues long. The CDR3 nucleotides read TGTGCCAGCAGTTTTAGCTATAATTCACCCCTCCACTTT. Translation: CASSFSYNSPLHF.

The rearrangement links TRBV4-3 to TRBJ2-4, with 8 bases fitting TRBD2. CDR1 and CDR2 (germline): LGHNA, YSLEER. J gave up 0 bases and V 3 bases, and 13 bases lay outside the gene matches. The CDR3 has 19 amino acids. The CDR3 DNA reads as TGCGCCAGCAGCCAGATTGGGACGGGGGGGCGGTTAGCCAAAAACATTCAGTACTTC. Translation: CASSQIGTGGRLAKNIQYF.

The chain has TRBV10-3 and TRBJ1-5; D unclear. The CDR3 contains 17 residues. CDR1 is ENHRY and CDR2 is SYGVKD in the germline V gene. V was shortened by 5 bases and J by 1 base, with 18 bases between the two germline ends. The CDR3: CAISPPRRPASNQPQHF. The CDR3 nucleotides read TGTGCCATCAGTCCCCCGAGGAGGCCGGCGAGCAATCAGCCCCAGCATTTT.

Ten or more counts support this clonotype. CDR3 in amino acids: CASSLPAEQNTGELFF. CDR3 coding DNA: TGTGCCAGCAGCTTACCCGCCGAGCAGAACACCGGGGAGCTGTTTTTT. V usage is TRBV7-3 and J usage is TRBJ2-2, with D hard to call. Trimming cost V 2 bases and J 1 base, with 11 bases left between them. The V gene's germline CDR1 is SGHTA and CDR2 FQGTGA. CDR3 length: 16 amino acids.

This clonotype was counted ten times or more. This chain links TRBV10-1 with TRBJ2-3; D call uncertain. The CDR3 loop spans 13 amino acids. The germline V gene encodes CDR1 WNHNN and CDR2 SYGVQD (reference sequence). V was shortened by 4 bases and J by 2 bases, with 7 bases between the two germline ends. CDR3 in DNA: TGCGCCAGCAGTGCCGGTCTCACAGATACGCAGTATTTT. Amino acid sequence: CASSAGLTDTQYF.

The CDR3, as DNA: TGTGCCAGCAGCCACTATACAGGAAGGGAGACCCAGTACTTC. Amino acid sequence: CASSHYTGRETQYF. This chain connects TRBV7-9 to TRBJ2-5; D might be TRBD1 (5 bases). Germline CDR1 SEHNR, CDR2 FQNEAQ (reference sequence). Trimming removed 5 bases from V and 5 bases from J, with 15 bases in between. CDR3 length: 14 residues.

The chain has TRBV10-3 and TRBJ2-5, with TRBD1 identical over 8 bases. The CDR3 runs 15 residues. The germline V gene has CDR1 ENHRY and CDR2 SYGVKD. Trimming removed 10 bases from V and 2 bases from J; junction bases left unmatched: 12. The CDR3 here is CATADRVQIQETQYF. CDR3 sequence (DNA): TGTGCCACCGCGGACAGGGTCCAAATACAAGAGACCCAGTACTTC.

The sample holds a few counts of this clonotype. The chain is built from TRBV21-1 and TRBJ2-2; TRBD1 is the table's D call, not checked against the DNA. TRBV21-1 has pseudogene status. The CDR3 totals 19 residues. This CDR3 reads CASSKGAKGQGCGTGELFF. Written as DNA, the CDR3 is TGTGCCAGCAGCAAAGGAGCAAAGGGACAGGGGTGCGGCACCGGGGAGCTGTTTTTT.

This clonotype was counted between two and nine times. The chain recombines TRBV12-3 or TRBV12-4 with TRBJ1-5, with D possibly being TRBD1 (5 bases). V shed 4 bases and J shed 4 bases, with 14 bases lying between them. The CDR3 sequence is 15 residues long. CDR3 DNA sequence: TGTGCCAGCAGTTCCCCCCAGGGACCAAATCAGCCCCAGCATTTT. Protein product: CASSSPQGPNQPQHF.

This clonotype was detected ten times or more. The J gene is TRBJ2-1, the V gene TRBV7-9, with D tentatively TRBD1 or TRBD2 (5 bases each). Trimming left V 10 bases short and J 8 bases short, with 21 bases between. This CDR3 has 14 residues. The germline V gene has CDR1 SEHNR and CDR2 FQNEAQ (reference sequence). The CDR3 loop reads CATSPIVGAHEQFF. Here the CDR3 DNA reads TGTGCCACGTCTCCCATAGTCGGGGCGCATGAGCAGTTCTTC. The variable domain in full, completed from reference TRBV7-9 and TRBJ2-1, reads DTGVSQNPRHKITKRGQNVTFRCDPISEHNRLYWYRQTLGQGPEFLTYFQNEAQLEKSRLLSDRFSAERPKGSFSTLEIQRTEQGDSAMYLCATSPIVGAHEQFFGPGTRLTVL.

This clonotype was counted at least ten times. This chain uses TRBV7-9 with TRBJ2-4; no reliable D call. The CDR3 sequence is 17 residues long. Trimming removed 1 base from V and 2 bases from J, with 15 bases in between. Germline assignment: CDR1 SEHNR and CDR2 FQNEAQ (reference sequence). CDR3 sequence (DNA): TGTGCCAGCAGCTTAGTCGGAGAGGTTTGGTCCAAAAACATTCAGTACTTC. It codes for CASSLVGEVWSKNIQYF.

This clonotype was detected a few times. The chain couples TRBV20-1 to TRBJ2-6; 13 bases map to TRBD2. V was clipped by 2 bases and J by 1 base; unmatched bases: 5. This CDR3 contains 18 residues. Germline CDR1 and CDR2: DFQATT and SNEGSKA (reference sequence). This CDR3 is CSARTTSGGDSGANVLTF. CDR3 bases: TGCAGTGCTAGAACTACTAGCGGGGGGGATTCTGGGGCCAACGTCCTGACTTTC.

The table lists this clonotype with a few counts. CDR3 loop: CASSLARVTGELFF. CDR3 DNA sequence: TGTGCCAGCAGCTTAGCCCGGGTGACCGGGGAGCTGTTTTTT. V and J are TRBV7-2 and TRBJ2-2; D is unclear. Trimming cost V 0 bases and J 5 bases, with 7 bases left between them. Germline CDR1 SGHTA, CDR2 FQGNSA. The CDR3 extends over 14 amino acids.

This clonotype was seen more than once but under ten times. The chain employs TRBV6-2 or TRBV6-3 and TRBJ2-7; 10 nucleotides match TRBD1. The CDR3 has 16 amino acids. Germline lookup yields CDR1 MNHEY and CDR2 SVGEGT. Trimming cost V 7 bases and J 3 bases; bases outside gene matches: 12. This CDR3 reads CASTSEPGQGRYEQYF. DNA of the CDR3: TGTGCCAGCACCTCCGAACCGGGACAGGGGCGCTACGAGCAGTACTTC.

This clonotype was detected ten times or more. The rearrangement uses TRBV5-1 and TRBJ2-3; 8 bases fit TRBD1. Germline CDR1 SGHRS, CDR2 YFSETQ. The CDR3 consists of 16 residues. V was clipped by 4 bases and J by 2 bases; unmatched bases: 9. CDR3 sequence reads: CASSQLPGQDTDTQYF. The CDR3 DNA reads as TGCGCCAGCAGCCAGTTGCCGGGACAGGACACAGATACGCAGTATTTT.

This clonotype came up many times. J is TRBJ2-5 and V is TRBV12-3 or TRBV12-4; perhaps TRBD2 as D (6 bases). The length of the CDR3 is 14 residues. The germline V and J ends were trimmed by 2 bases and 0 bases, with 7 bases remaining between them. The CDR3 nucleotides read TGTGCCAGCAGTTTACTAGCGCACCAAGAGACCCAGTACTTC. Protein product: CASSLLAHQETQYF.

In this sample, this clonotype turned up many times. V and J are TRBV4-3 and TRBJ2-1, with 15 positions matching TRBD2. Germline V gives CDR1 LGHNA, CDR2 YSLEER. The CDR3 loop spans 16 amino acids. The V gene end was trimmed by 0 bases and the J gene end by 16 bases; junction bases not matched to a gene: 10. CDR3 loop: CASSQEPGTSGGPTFF. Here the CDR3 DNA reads TGCGCCAGCAGCCAAGAACCGGGGACTAGCGGGGGGCCCACCTTCTTC.